These 26 T cell receptor beta chains were sequenced from one sample in a study of radiotherapy plus CTLA-4 blockade in lung cancer (dated by TCRdb to the late 2010s). Libraries were constructed by the immunoSEQ multiplex PCR assay. This immuneACCESS table, as held by TCRdb, lists in-frame sequences with V and J called but not all clones. Of the missing ones, under half trace to an unresolved V gene in checked studies; the others have no known cause. Recorded for this sample are tens of thousands of clones; roughly 80% of them occurred a single time. The biggest ten clones account for 7% to 8.5% of the sample. The sequencing here drew on peripheral blood, taken from a patient treated with radiotherapy plus ipilimumab. These TCRs come from a human donor with non-small cell lung cancer who had a complete response to radiotherapy plus ipilimumab.

This clone was seen a few times. The chain couples TRBV5-4 to TRBJ2-5; D is ambiguous. This CDR3 region has 11 residues. Trimming shortened V by 3 bases and J by 0 bases, and 0 bases separated the two germline ends. Germline assignment: CDR1 SGHNT and CDR2 YYREEE (reference sequence). CDR3 amino acids: CASSYQETQYF. In DNA form, the CDR3 reads TGTGCCAGCAGCTACCAAGAGACCCAGTACTTC.

The chain links TRBV30 to TRBJ2-7; D ambiguous. Germline CDR1 is GTSNPN and CDR2 is SVGIG (reference sequence). V lost 0 bases, J lost 2 bases, and 8 bases lay in between. The CDR3 runs to 13 residues. The CDR3 sequence: CAWSVRLAYEQYF. CDR3 coding DNA: TGTGCCTGGAGTGTTCGACTTGCCTACGAGCAGTACTTC.

The V call is TRBV6-1, the J call TRBJ2-5; D might be TRBD1 (5 bases). CDR3 length equals 14 residues. Between the trimmed V and J ends, which lost 4 bases and 5 bases, there was a span of 14 bases. Germline assignment: CDR1 MNHNS and CDR2 SASEGT. The CDR3, as DNA: TGTGCCAGCAGTGGGATGCAGGGCTTGGAGACCCAGTACTTC. It encodes CASSGMQGLETQYF.

This clone was seen just once. This chain links TRBV7-6 with TRBJ2-7; possibly TRBD1 for D (5 bases). Germline CDR1 SGHVS, CDR2 FNYEAQ. Trimming took 4 bases from V and 3 from J, leaving 13 bases between them. The CDR3 runs to 14 residues. CDR3: CASSSPDNYYEQYF. In nucleotides, the CDR3 is TGTGCCAGCAGCTCCCCGGACAACTACTACGAGCAGTACTTC.

This chain uses TRBV9 with TRBJ2-7; possible D gene TRBD1, 5 bases. Germline assignment: CDR1 SGDLS and CDR2 YYNGEE. Trimming stripped 4 bases from V and 3 bases from J, with 8 bases between. The CDR3 has 12 residues. CDR3 protein: CASSPQGYEQYF. Here the CDR3 DNA reads TGTGCCAGCAGCCCCCAGGGCTACGAGCAGTACTTC. Based on the CDR3 plus reference TRBV9 and TRBJ2-7, the full variable domain is DSGVTQTPKHLITATGQRVTLRCSPRSGDLSVYWYQQSLDQGLQFLIQYYNGEERAKGNILERFSAQQFPDLHSELNLSSLELGDSALYFCASSPQGYEQYFGPGTRLTVT.

The chain employs TRBV6-6 and TRBJ2-7, with TRBD2 matching over 13 bases. Germline CDR1 reads MNHNY; CDR2 reads SVGAGI (reference sequence). This CDR3 spans 15 amino acids. V shed 6 bases and J 1 base; nucleotides not matched to a gene: 3. The CDR3 protein is CASRVLAGGSYEQYF. In DNA form, the CDR3 reads TGTGCCAGCAGGGTACTAGCGGGAGGGTCCTACGAGCAGTACTTC.

The genes are TRBV5-4 and TRBJ2-3; TRBD1 matches at 7 bases. Trimming removed 2 bases from V and 0 bases from J; junction bases left unmatched: 6. The CDR3 is made up of 16 amino acids. Germline values: CDR1 SGHNT, CDR2 YYREEE (reference sequence). The CDR3 reads CASSLRADRSTDTQYF. The CDR3, as DNA: TGTGCCAGCAGCTTAAGGGCGGACAGGAGCACAGATACGCAGTATTTT.

J is TRBJ1-3 and V is TRBV7-2; D remains unclear. The CDR3 is 14 residues long. V lost 5 bases and J 3 bases, leaving 11 bases between the germline ends. In germline, CDR1 is SGHTA, CDR2 FQGNSA. The DNA for the CDR3 is TGTGCCAGCAGCCCCAACGGAGGTGGAAACACCATATATTTT. Translation: CASSPNGGGNTIYF.

The genes are TRBV2 and TRBJ2-5; D is undetermined. Germline V gene lookup returns CDR1 SNHLY and CDR2 FYNNEI. The V end lost 6 bases, the J end lost 0 bases, and 11 bases lay between the germline ends. The CDR3 sequence is 14 residues long. The CDR3 DNA follows: TGTGCCAGCAGAGGCCTCCCGTACCAAGAGACCCAGTACTTC. This gives the protein CASRGLPYQETQYF.

The CDR3 spells CASSMKAGGSTDTQYF. The CDR3 DNA is TGTGCCAGTAGTATGAAAGCGGGAGGGAGCACAGATACGCAGTATTTT. The V and J genes are TRBV19 and TRBJ2-3, with 10 bases aligning to TRBD2. Germline CDR1 and CDR2: LNHDA and SQIVND (reference sequence). The CDR3 totals 16 residues. V shed 3 bases, J shed 0 bases, and the junction held 3 bases outside the gene matches.

This chain links TRBV21-1 with TRBJ1-2; TRBD1 was called by the table and not checked on the DNA. TRBV21-1 is a pseudogene. The CDR3 runs to 16 residues. The chain's CDR3 is CASYAHPGDIAYGYTF. CDR3 bases: TGTGCCAGCTACGCGCATCCAGGGGATATTGCCTATGGCTACACCTTC.

The genes are TRBV19 and TRBJ2-1, with D unclear. The CDR3 totals 17 residues. V dropped 3 bases and J dropped 0 bases, with 15 bases sitting between them. Germline lookup yields CDR1 LNHDA and CDR2 SQIVND (reference sequence). CDR3 sequence (DNA): TGTGCCAGTAGTATCCTTCTCCAGAGCAGCTCCTACAATGAGCAGTTCTTC. As protein: CASSILLQSSSYNEQFF.

This clone was counted a few times. V and J are TRBV7-2 and TRBJ1-3; D remains unclear. The CDR3 is 14 amino acids. CDR1 is SGHTA and CDR2 is FQGNSA in the germline V gene. V lost 4 bases to trimming and J lost 0 bases, with 7 bases between them. In DNA form, the CDR3 reads TGTGCCAGCAGCTCACCATACTCTGGAAACACCATATATTTT. It specifies CASSSPYSGNTIYF.

The chain couples TRBV19 to TRBJ2-5; tentative D call: TRBD1 (5 bases). This CDR3 has 13 residues. Germline V lookup: CDR1 LNHDA, CDR2 SQIVND (reference sequence). With 5 bases removed from V and 4 bases from J, the gap between germline ends came to 11 bases. In nucleotides, the CDR3 is TGTGCCAGTAGTGCCCGACAGAGAGAGACCCAGTACTTC. As protein: CASSARQRETQYF.

This chain joins TRBV7-2 and TRBJ1-2, with a possible D match to TRBD1 (6 bases). This CDR3 has 17 amino acids. CDR1 SGHTA and CDR2 FQGNSA come from the germline V gene. The V gene lost 2 bases and the J gene lost 0 bases, with 16 bases spanning the gap. The CDR3 reads CASSLYPGAVPNYGYTF. The CDR3 nucleotides are TGTGCCAGCAGCTTATATCCAGGGGCCGTCCCTAACTATGGCTACACCTTC.

This clone came up a few times. CDR3 loop: CASSPDFSTDTQYF. DNA for the CDR3: TGTGCCAGCAGTCCCGACTTTAGCACAGATACGCAGTATTTT. The V call is TRBV6-5, the J call TRBJ2-3; D is undetermined. The germline gives CDR1 MNHEY, CDR2 SVGAGI. Trimming pared 5 bases from V and 0 bases from J, leaving 9 bases between. This CDR3 is built from 14 residues.

This chain uses TRBV5-5 with TRBJ1-1; D might be TRBD1 (6 bases). This CDR3 comprises 13 residues. Germline lookup yields CDR1 SGHKS and CDR2 YYEKEE (reference sequence). V lost 2 bases, J lost 4 bases, and 9 bases lay in between. CDR3 region: CASSFTGSTEAFF. The CDR3 nucleotides read TGTGCCAGCAGCTTTACAGGGAGCACTGAAGCTTTCTTT.

The rearrangement links TRBV6-6 to TRBJ2-5, with D possibly being TRBD1 (5 bases). CDR1 and CDR2 (germline): MNHNY, SVGAGI (reference sequence). CDR3 length equals 14 residues. Trimming removed 7 bases from V and 1 base from J, with 13 bases in between. CDR3 amino acids: CASTLDIFQETQYF. CDR3 DNA sequence: TGTGCCAGCACCTTGGACATATTCCAAGAGACCCAGTACTTC.

This clone was seen a few times. This CDR3 is CASSMRTATSGNTIYF. The CDR3 nucleotides are TGTGCCAGTAGTATGAGGACAGCTACCTCTGGAAACACCATATATTTT. This chain links TRBV19 with TRBJ1-3; perhaps TRBD1 as D (6 bases). The V end was cut by 3 bases, the J end by 0 bases, with 12 bases between. The germline V gene has CDR1 LNHDA and CDR2 SQIVND (reference sequence). The CDR3 length is 16 residues.

V gene TRBV6-1 combines with J gene TRBJ1-5; the match to TRBD1 covers 8 bases. The CDR3 is made up of 15 amino acids. Germline V gene data show CDR1 as MNHNS and CDR2 as SASEGT. J was trimmed by 7 bases and V by 6 bases; bases with no gene match: 11. The CDR3 is CASRPATGEGQPQHF. The CDR3 DNA sequence: TGTGCCAGCAGACCAGCGACAGGGGAGGGCCAGCCCCAGCATTTT.

V usage is TRBV4-3 and J usage is TRBJ2-7; 11 bases are shared with TRBD1. Germline CDR1 and CDR2: LGHNA and YSLEER. The CDR3 length is 16 residues. V dropped 1 base and J dropped 7; count of bases not matched to a gene: 9. CDR3 region: CASSQGGGQGASEQYF. CDR3 coding DNA: TGCGCCAGCAGCCAAGGGGGAGGACAGGGGGCTTCGGAGCAGTACTTC.

The CDR3 bases are TGCGCCAGCGGCACAGGGGAAGGGAACACTGAAGCTTTCTTT. Its protein is CASGTGEGNTEAFF. The gene calls are TRBV5-1 and TRBJ1-1, with 7 bases lining up with TRBD1. In germline, CDR1 is SGHRS, CDR2 YFSETQ. The junction had 7 bases not matched to a gene; V was cut back by 7 bases and J by 1 base. CDR3 length: 14 amino acids.

This clone was detected once. The CDR3 DNA sequence: TGTGCCAGCTCACCCGTGGACAGCGGGACCGAGACCCAGTACTTC. Protein product: CASSPVDSGTETQYF. This sequence joins TRBV18 and TRBJ2-5; D possibly corresponds to TRBD2 (7 bases). The CDR3 is made up of 15 amino acids. Germline V gives CDR1 KGHSH, CDR2 LQKENI. V was shortened by 3 bases and J by 5 bases, with 16 bases between the two germline ends.

This clone was seen once. The chain is built from TRBV19 and TRBJ2-2; TRBD1 matches at 8 bases. The CDR3 is made up of 15 amino acids. Germline V gives CDR1 LNHDA, CDR2 SQIVND (reference sequence). The trim removed 9 bases at V and 3 bases at J, leaving 9 bases unmatched. The CDR3 loop reads CASMEQGGYTGELFF. The CDR3, as DNA: TGTGCCAGCATGGAACAGGGGGGCTACACCGGGGAGCTGTTTTTT.

The chain carries TRBV28 and TRBJ1-1; possible D gene TRBD1, 5 bases. CDR3 length: 17 amino acids. The V end was cut by 6 bases, the J end by 0 bases, with 20 bases between. Germline assignment: CDR1 MDHEN and CDR2 SYDVKM. As DNA, the CDR3 is TGTGCCAGCAGCTCTTTGCGGGCAGGGAGAATGAACACTGAAGCTTTCTTT. It yields the protein CASSSLRAGRMNTEAFF.

J is TRBJ2-5 and V is TRBV7-9, with D possibly called TRBD1 or TRBD2 (5 bases each). The ends were cut back, 1 base at V and 4 bases at J, with 13 bases in the middle. This CDR3 is built from 15 residues. CDR1 SEHNR and CDR2 FQNEAQ come from the germline V gene (reference sequence). CDR3 DNA sequence: TGTGCCAGCAGCTTAGATGGGGGTCGGGGAGAGACCCAGTACTTC. Translated, it gives CASSLDGGRGETQYF.